One and the same sample provided the 22 T cell receptor beta chains below, sequenced in a study of untreated major depressive disorder. Whole-study findings and limits: TRBV05-01 (Vbeta 5.1) usage was higher in CD4+ T cells of depressed patients than controls.

Clones were sequenced by immunoSEQ multiplex PCR, and TCRdb holds only the in-frame ones, with some missing. The sample holds fewer than 30,000 clones, 90% to 95% seen once. No antigen has been assigned to these receptors. The sample was CD4+ T cells from PBMCs. All receptors come from a woman in her 30s with major depressive disorder.

This chain uses TRBV14 with TRBJ2-7; D is ambiguous. The V and J ends lost 0 bases and 0 bases respectively, with 15 bases between them. The length of the CDR3 is 17 residues. Germline CDR1 reads SGHDN; CDR2 reads FVKESK. CDR3 in amino acids: CASSQELSFGYSYEQYF. CDR3 DNA sequence: TGTGCCAGCAGCCAAGAACTAAGCTTCGGCTACTCCTACGAGCAGTACTTC.

This chain connects TRBV18 to TRBJ2-5; D unclear. Between the trimmed V and J ends, which lost 1 base and 1 base, there was a span of 10 bases. Germline V gene lookup returns CDR1 KGHSH and CDR2 LQKENI. The CDR3 spans 15 residues. The CDR3 DNA reads as TGTGCCAGCTCACCACTTTCCAGCGCCCAAGAGACCCAGTACTTC. Encoded protein: CASSPLSSAQETQYF.

A single count supports this clone. The V call is TRBV10-3, the J call TRBJ2-5; possibly TRBD1 or TRBD2 for D (6 bases each). The germline V gene has CDR1 ENHRY and CDR2 SYGVKD. The CDR3 spans 12 residues. V was cut by 7 bases and J by 5 bases, with 11 bases left in between. Written as DNA, the CDR3 is TGTGCCATCACTTGGGGGGCGGAGACCCAGTACTTC. Its translation is CAITWGAETQYF.

This clone was recorded only once. The V gene is TRBV4-3, the J gene TRBJ2-7; D is uncertain. Trimming shortened V by 1 base and J by 3 bases, and 16 bases separated the two germline ends. Germline V CDR1 and CDR2: LGHNA, YSLEER. CDR3 length equals 16 residues. The CDR3 DNA sequence: TGCGCCAGCAGCCAAGCCCTGACGGCAGCCTACTACGAGCAGTACTTC. It translates to CASSQALTAAYYEQYF.

This chain connects TRBV27 to TRBJ1-2, with D possibly being TRBD1 (6 bases). Trimming cost V 6 bases and J 1 base, with 15 bases left between them. This CDR3 is 15 amino acids long. Germline CDR1 reads MNHEY; CDR2 reads SMNVEV (reference sequence). The CDR3 DNA reads as TGTGCCAGCAGACCCCGGGACACCTATAACTATGGCTACACCTTC. Encoded protein: CASRPRDTYNYGYTF.

The chain combines TRBV11-3 with TRBJ2-7; D assignment may be TRBD1 or TRBD2 (5 bases each). Between the trimmed V and J ends, which lost 5 bases and 0 bases, there was a span of 8 bases. The CDR3 runs to 13 residues. Germline-derived CDR1 and CDR2 are SGHNT and YENEEA. The chain's CDR3 is CASSRDLSYEQYF. The CDR3 region has the DNA TGTGCCAGCAGCCGGGACCTCTCCTACGAGCAGTACTTC. The variable domain in full, with the rest retrieved from reference TRBV11-3 and TRBJ2-7, is EAGVVQSPRYKIIEKKQPVAFWCNPISGHNTLYWYLQNLGQGPELLIRYENEEAVDDSQLPKDRFSAERLKGVDSTLKIQPAELGDSAVYLCASSRDLSYEQYFGPGTRLTVT.

This chain links TRBV9 with TRBJ1-2, with unresolved D. Germline lookup yields CDR1 SGDLS and CDR2 YYNGEE. The ends were cut back, 4 bases at V and 3 bases at J, with 13 bases in the middle. CDR3 size: 14 residues. CDR3 sequence reads: CASSSTTQHYGYTF. The CDR3 nucleotides are TGTGCCAGCAGCTCAACGACTCAGCACTATGGCTACACCTTC.

The chain has TRBV5-1 and TRBJ2-3; D is unresolved. This CDR3 comprises 12 residues. The germline CDR1 and CDR2 sequences are SGHRS and YFSETQ. Between the trimmed V and J ends, which lost 8 bases and 2 bases, there was a span of 9 bases. The CDR3 nucleotides are TGCGCCAGTTGCGGCAACACAGATACGCAGTATTTT. This sequence encodes CASCGNTDTQYF. The full variable domain, rest sourced from reference TRBV5-1 and TRBJ2-3, is KAGVTQTPRYLIKTRGQQVTLSCSPISGHRSVSWYQQTPGQGLQFLFEYFSETQRNKGNFPGRFSGRQFSNSRSEMNVSTLELGDSALYLCASCGNTDTQYFGPGTRLTVL.

This chain links TRBV25-1 with TRBJ2-1, with D uncertain. CDR1 and CDR2 from the germline V gene are MGHDK and SYGVNS. This CDR3 region has 16 residues. V lost 1 base, J lost 5 bases, and 15 bases lay in between. The CDR3 bases are TGTGCCAGCAGTGAATTTGACGGCCCCCGGAACAATGAGCAGTTCTTC. Translated, it gives CASSEFDGPRNNEQFF.

The chain has TRBV28 and TRBJ1-2; D might be TRBD1 (6 bases). Germline CDR1 reads MDHEN; CDR2 reads SYDVKM. The V gene lost 7 bases and the J gene lost 7 bases, with 13 bases spanning the gap. The CDR3 runs to 12 residues. The CDR3 reads CASNPGQSGYTF. In DNA, the CDR3 is TGTGCCAGCAACCCCGGACAGTCTGGCTACACCTTC.

The rearrangement joins TRBV5-6 to TRBJ1-3; D perhaps matches TRBD1 (5 bases). V was shortened by 3 bases and J by 2 bases, with 15 bases between the two germline ends. The CDR3 loop spans 16 amino acids. From germline, CDR1 is SGHDT and CDR2 YYEEEE. The CDR3 region is CASSWKEWGTGNTIYF. CDR3 nucleotide sequence: TGTGCCAGCAGCTGGAAGGAATGGGGGACTGGAAACACCATATATTTT. Full variable domain (outside the CDR3, taken from reference TRBV5-6 and TRBJ1-3): DAGVTQSPTHLIKTRGQQVTLRCSPKSGHDTVSWYQQALGQGPQFIFQYYEEEERQRGNFPDRFSGHQFPNYSSELNVNALLLGDSALYLCASSWKEWGTGNTIYFGEGSWLTVV.

V is TRBV5-1 and J is TRBJ2-3, with D maybe TRBD1 (6 bases). Trimming took off 5 bases at V and 3 bases at J, with 16 bases between the two ends. The CDR3 spans 15 residues. CDR1 is SGHRS and CDR2 is YFSETQ in the germline V gene. As DNA, the CDR3 is TGCGCCAGCAGTGGACAGTTCCAGAGGACAGATACGCAGTATTTT. This encodes CASSGQFQRTDTQYF.

The chain uses TRBV7-6 and TRBJ2-7; D may be TRBD2 (7 bases). Looked up from germline, CDR1 is SGHVS and CDR2 is FNYEAQ. The ends were cut back, 1 base at V and 5 bases at J, with 12 bases in the middle. This CDR3 comprises 14 residues. CDR3 protein: CASSLVGGANEQYF. In DNA form, the CDR3 reads TGTGCCAGCAGCTTAGTTGGGGGGGCCAACGAGCAGTACTTC.

A few counts support this clone. The chain recombines TRBV11-3 with TRBJ1-5; 8 bases are a match to TRBD1. V trimming: 0 bases; J trimming: 7 bases; junction bases outside the gene matches: 17. The CDR3 is 19 amino acids. The germline V gene encodes CDR1 SGHNT and CDR2 YENEEA. CDR3 in amino acids: CASSLDTDPGGEGKQPQHF. CDR3 coding DNA: TGTGCCAGCAGCTTAGATACTGACCCAGGGGGCGAAGGGAAACAGCCCCAGCATTTT.

The chain joins TRBV7-9 to TRBJ2-1; 8 bases are a match to TRBD2. V dropped 6 bases and J dropped 5; count of bases not matched to a gene: 12. The CDR3 loop spans 16 amino acids. CDR1 is SEHNR and CDR2 is FQNEAQ in the germline V gene (reference sequence). The CDR3 DNA is TGTGCCAGCAGTCAAAGCCGGGAGGGCCGACACAATGAGCAGTTCTTC. Translation: CASSQSREGRHNEQFF. Using reference TRBV7-9 and TRBJ2-1 for the parts outside the CDR3, the full variable domain is DTGVSQNPRHKITKRGQNVTFRCDPISEHNRLYWYRQTLGQGPEFLTYFQNEAQLEKSRLLSDRFSAERPKGSFSTLEIQRTEQGDSAMYLCASSQSREGRHNEQFFGPGTRLTVL.

The chain combines TRBV30 with TRBJ1-5, with D perhaps TRBD1 (5 bases). Trimming shortened V by 0 bases and J by 7 bases, and 10 bases separated the two germline ends. The CDR3 has 13 amino acids. CDR1 is GTSNPN and CDR2 is SVGIG in the germline V gene (reference sequence). In nucleotides, the CDR3 is TGTGCCTGGAGTGTGAGGGGCTGGCAGCCCCAGCATTTT. Translated, it gives CAWSVRGWQPQHF. Drawing the rest from reference TRBV30 and TRBJ1-5, the complete variable domain is SQTIHQWPATLVQPVGSPLSLECTVEGTSNPNLYWYRQAAGRGLQLLFYSVGIGQISSEVPQNLSASRPQDRQFILSSKKLLLSDSGFYLCAWSVRGWQPQHFGDGTRLSIL.

This clone was detected once. This chain joins TRBV13 and TRBJ2-7; maybe TRBD1 (6 bases). The V end was cut by 1 base, the J end by 1 base, with 11 bases between. CDR3 length: 15 amino acids. CDR1 is PRHDT, CDR2 FYEKMQ, per germline (reference sequence). The CDR3 is CASSLVTGSSYEQYF. In nucleotides, the CDR3 is TGTGCCAGCAGCTTAGTGACAGGATCATCCTACGAGCAGTACTTC. The complete variable domain, with remaining parts taken from reference TRBV13 and TRBJ2-7, reads AAGVIQSPRHLIKEKRETATLKCYPIPRHDTVYWYQQGPGQDPQFLISFYEKMQSDKGSIPDRFSAQQFSDYHSELNMSSLELGDSALYFCASSLVTGSSYEQYFGPGTRLTVT.

V usage is TRBV2 and J usage is TRBJ1-1; TRBD1 is a possible D gene (5 bases). V shed 6 bases and J shed 4 bases, with 6 bases lying between them. CDR1 SNHLY and CDR2 FYNNEI come from the germline V gene. This CDR3 spans 11 amino acids. This chain's CDR3 is CASSGGTEAFF. CDR3 coding DNA: TGTGCCAGCAGCGGGGGCACTGAAGCTTTCTTT. Complete variable domain (other parts from reference TRBV2 and TRBJ1-1): EPEVTQTPSHQVTQMGQEVILRCVPISNHLYFYWYRQILGQKVEFLVSFYNNEISEKSEIFDDQFSVERPDGSNFTLKIRSTKLEDSAMYFCASSGGTEAFFGQGTRLTVV.

This clone was counted a single time. V is TRBV5-4 and J is TRBJ2-5, with TRBD2 matching 9 bases. The CDR3 spans 15 residues. Germline CDR1 SGHNT, CDR2 YYREEE (reference sequence). Unmatched junction bases numbered 9, after V lost 4 bases and J lost 5 bases. The chain's CDR3 is CASSRAGGPLETQYF. The CDR3 DNA reads TGTGCCAGCAGCCGAGCGGGAGGACCCTTGGAGACCCAGTACTTC.

The chain uses TRBV2 and TRBJ2-3; TRBD1 or TRBD2 may be the D gene (6 bases each). Trimming pared 7 bases from V and 0 bases from J, leaving 11 bases between. Germline CDR1 and CDR2: SNHLY and FYNNEI. The CDR3 is made up of 14 amino acids. The CDR3: CASTKGGSTDTQYF. The CDR3, as DNA: TGTGCCAGCACAAAAGGGGGGAGCACAGATACGCAGTATTTT.

The rearrangement joins TRBV10-3 to TRBJ1-1; D remains ambiguous. This CDR3 comprises 12 residues. V gave up 7 bases and J gave up 4 bases, with 10 bases separating them. Germline V gene lookup returns CDR1 ENHRY and CDR2 SYGVKD. CDR3 amino acids: CAIKESGTEAFF. In DNA form, the CDR3 reads TGTGCCATCAAGGAATCCGGCACTGAAGCTTTCTTT.

The chain has TRBV6-5 and TRBJ1-1, with no clear D. The CDR3 covers 15 residues. V lost 0 bases and J 1 base, leaving 9 bases between the germline ends. The germline V gene encodes CDR1 MNHEY and CDR2 SVGAGI. CDR3 in amino acids: CASSYSITGNTEAFF. DNA for the CDR3: TGTGCCAGCAGTTACTCGATAACTGGGAACACTGAAGCTTTCTTT.